Listed below are T cell receptor beta chains from one sample, sequenced in a study of T cells in Graves' hyperthyroidism and ophthalmopathy. TCRdb called the multiplex PCR reads again in MiXCR, with one record for every CDR3 protein. The sample includes 500,000 to 600,000 distinct CDR3 sequences, over 35% of them seen just once. The material sequenced was peripheral blood or thyroid tissue (not recorded which). These receptors were collected from an adult woman with Graves' disease, either hyperthyroidism or ophthalmopathy (not recorded which). CDR3s leave out the opening cysteine and the closing phenylalanine or tryptophan. Clone size appears in some rows only: once, few, many, or a class for an expanded clone.

>.|TRBJ1-5|TRBV28
ASSLLQGPNQPQH
>.|TRBJ1-2|TRBV20-1
SASSPLRGYGYT
>many|TRBJ2-7|TRBV7-9
ASSLARGRAYEQY
>.|TRBJ2-7|TRBV5-1
ASSLARAGASHEQY
>.|TRBJ1-3|TRBV9
ASSQVPASSGNTIY
>.|TRBJ2-3|TRBV18
ASSPSGTGTDTQY
>.|TRBJ2-5|TRBV10-3
ASRTLDQETQY
>many|TRBJ1-2|TRBV19
ASRGLDRPNYGYT
>.|TRBJ2-5|TRBV11-2
ASSLDWTGGETQY
>many|TRBJ2-2|TRBV19
ASRRVASNTGELF
>many|TRBJ1-1|TRBV10-3
AISDGQREAF
>many|TRBJ2-6|TRBV4-1
ASSQEWAGANVLT
>few|TRBJ1-2|TRBV10-3
AITPGDDGYT
>many|TRBJ1-6|TRBV5-5
ASSSADRDSPLH
>many|TRBJ1-1|TRBV4-3
ASSQAGGMHTEAF
>.|TRBJ2-7|TRBV15
ASSSQGRGGHYEQY
>many|TRBJ1-2|TRBV28
ASSSGGYGYT
>once|TRBJ2-2|TRBV29-1
SVEWSSPGELF
>.|TRBJ1-1|TRBV29-1
SLGQMNTEAF
>many|TRBJ2-2|TRBV11-2
ASSLGRGLTGTGELF
>few|TRBJ1-5|TRBV27
ASSLHAGQPQH
>.|TRBJ2-7|TRBV20-1
SARALGTGDSYEQY
>.|TRBJ2-7|TRBV19
ASSMRGTREQY
>.|TRBJ1-2|TRBV29-1
SVVADINYGYT
>.|TRBJ2-7|TRBV7-9
ASSPRRSSYEQY
>many|TRBJ2-7|TRBV7-2
ASSFRIGTSSEQY
>.|TRBJ1-4|TRBV2
ASRPQAVGEKLF
>.|TRBJ1-1|TRBV6-1
ASIRQNRAEAF
>few|TRBJ1-6|TRBV7-2
ASSLRDADGALH
>.|TRBJ2-5|TRBV5-6
ASSLRVLTGAGETQY
>.|TRBJ2-7|TRBV10-3
AISESENWTGPSSYEQY
>.|TRBJ1-2|TRBV2
ASSELSAGGVYGYT
>many|TRBJ1-1|TRBV4-1
ASSQVGNTEAF
>many|TRBJ1-4|TRBV4-1
ASSQGHRAEKLF
>.|TRBJ2-2|TRBV28
ASSTTSLELF
>many|TRBJ2-2|TRBV10-3
AIRDRGGTGELF
>.|TRBJ1-2|TRBV29-1
SVPTGGDYT
>.|TRBJ2-6|TRBV6-4
ASSEGEGGNVLT
>few|TRBJ1-3|TRBV29-1
SVSGHMNTIY
>.|TRBJ1-5|TRBV20-1
SAAVLNQPQH
>once|TRBJ2-5|TRBV2
ASRNTGGETQY
>many|TRBJ2-5|TRBV2
ASSEMGWETQY